The T cell receptor (beta chain) described here comes from a study of blood T cell repertoires in COVID-19. Study-wide context: Samples came from the United States, Italy and Spain, spanning acute and convalescent COVID-19. In each case, the material was cDNA or gDNA derived from T cells, B-cell-depleted T cells, or PBMCs.

The ends lost 4 bases at V and 6 bases at J; junction bases unmatched: 5. Germline lookup yields CDR1 MNHEY and CDR2 SVGEGT. The CDR3 covers 14 residues. Original methodology: For nucleated cells, counts were estimated from reference gene primer amplification. Clones were read by immunoSEQ multiplex PCR, and TCRdb kept only the in-frame ones, dropping some. V, J and clone size reflect that table, while D and trimming were determined from the DNA. The profile shows fewer than 250,000 clones, roughly 78% of them singletons. Sequencing was done on a sample of peripheral blood. This chain links TRBV6-2 or TRBV6-3 with TRBJ2-1, with 8 nucleotides matching TRBD2. The receptor was derived from a woman between 40 and 55 years old with acute or convalescent COVID-19. The chain's CDR3 is CASSFPGTSNEQFF. The CDR3 nucleotides read TGTGCCAGCAGTTTCCCCGGGACTAGCAATGAGCAGTTCTTC.